A single sample gave rise to the 15 T cell receptor beta chains below, sequenced in a study of blood T cells in healthy people across ages. Primers used in a second PCR of about 7 to 12 cycles were a sample-barcoded 5' primer and a J-beta primer mix. TCRdb re-analysed the 5' RACE reads in MiXCR, keeping a single row per CDR3 protein. The repertoire holds 1,100,000 or so distinct CDR3 sequences, with around 43% as singletons. The sample was blood. These receptor sequences come from a woman aged 55-69 years in good health.

The chain combines TRBV7-2 with TRBJ2-1, with 13 bases fitting TRBD2. The length of the CDR3 is 16 residues. Germline CDR1 reads SGHTA; CDR2 reads FQGNSA. With V trimmed by 1 base and J by 7 bases, 4 bases remained unmatched. CDR3: CASSLELAGGWNEQFF. In nucleotides, the CDR3 is TGTGCCAGCAGCTTAGAACTAGCGGGAGGGTGGAATGAGCAGTTCTTC.

The chain links TRBV27 to TRBJ2-1; D is unresolved. The CDR3 length is 16 residues. Germline CDR1 MNHEY, CDR2 SMNVEV (reference sequence). The ends were cut back, 1 base at V and 9 bases at J, with 19 bases in the middle. CDR3 loop: CASSLFPATDLFEQFF. CDR3 nucleotide sequence: TGTGCCAGCAGTTTATTTCCGGCCACCGACTTGTTTGAGCAGTTCTTC.

This clonotype was counted only a few times. The chain links TRBV12-3 or TRBV12-4 to TRBJ2-3, with unresolved D. The CDR3 runs to 13 residues. Trimming took off 3 bases at V and 4 bases at J, with 8 bases between the two ends. The CDR3 DNA reads TGTGCCAGCAGTTTCGTTATCGCAGATACGCAGTATTTT. As protein: CASSFVIADTQYF.

Notes on this clonotype: Given a much more abundant clone one base away, this may be a read error. The J gene is TRBJ2-5, the V gene TRBV7-8, with D perhaps matching TRBD1 (6 bases). The CDR3 runs to 15 residues. Trimming pared 5 bases from V and 2 bases from J, leaving 15 bases between. Germline V gene sequence: CDR1 SGHVS, CDR2 FQNEAQ. Here the CDR3 reads CASSPAGEKQETQYF. The CDR3 bases are TGTGCCAGCAGCCCTGCAGGGGAAAAGCAAGAGACCCAGTACTTC.

The chain recombines TRBV20-1 with TRBJ1-2; a weak D match, TRBD1 (5 bases). This CDR3 is 13 amino acids long. Germline V CDR1 and CDR2: DFQATT, SNEGSKA (reference sequence). Between the trimmed V and J ends, which lost 0 bases and 4 bases, there was a span of 9 bases. Written as DNA, the CDR3 is TGCAGTGCTAGAGATATGGGGGGCTATGGCTACACCTTC. It translates to CSARDMGGYGYTF.

Of note for this clonotype: Possible read error: a much larger clone is one base away. The rearrangement links TRBV11-2 to TRBJ2-5; D gene unclear. V lost 5 bases and J lost 11, with 21 bases in between. Germline assignment: CDR1 SGHAT and CDR2 FQNNGV. The CDR3 length is 14 residues. CDR3 in amino acids: CASSPSGSYNEQYF. CDR3 DNA sequence: TGTGCCAGCAGCCCAAGTGGCAGTTACAATGAGCAGTACTTC.

This chain links TRBV7-9 with TRBJ1-2, with 7 bases lining up with TRBD1. The ends lost 6 bases at V and 4 bases at J; junction bases unmatched: 8. CDR3 size: 14 residues. CDR1 and CDR2 (germline): SEHNR, FQNEAQ (reference sequence). DNA of the CDR3: TGTGCCAGCAGGGCGACAGGGCGCAGCTATGGCTACACCTTC. Translating gives CASRATGRSYGYTF.

The V gene is TRBV13, the J gene TRBJ2-7; D might be TRBD1 (5 bases). This CDR3 contains 15 residues. Germline V gene data show CDR1 as PRHDT and CDR2 as FYEKMQ (reference sequence). V lost 0 bases and J 4 bases, leaving 13 bases between the germline ends. Here the CDR3 reads CASSLGQDTIYEQYF. In DNA form, the CDR3 reads TGTGCCAGCAGCTTAGGCCAGGACACCATTTACGAGCAGTACTTC.

The chain combines TRBV5-6 with TRBJ2-7; 10 bases map to TRBD1. The J call may not be correct, given that the DNA end is closer to TRBJ2-5. Germline CDR1 SGHDT, CDR2 YYEEEE. The CDR3 loop spans 15 amino acids. The DNA for the CDR3 is TGTGCCAGCAGCCGGGAGGGACAGGGGCGGAAGACCCAGTACTTC. It yields the protein CASSREGQGRKTQYF.

This clonotype was observed a few times. The J gene is TRBJ1-6, the V gene TRBV10-3; 8 positions agree with TRBD1. The trim removed 10 bases at V and 9 bases at J, leaving 14 bases unmatched. Germline V gene sequence: CDR1 ENHRY, CDR2 SYGVKD. There are 15 residues in the CDR3. The CDR3 loop reads CANRGSNRGGSPLHF. In nucleotides, the CDR3 is TGTGCCAACCGAGGCTCCAACAGGGGGGGTTCACCCCTCCACTTT.

The CDR3 loop reads CAWRKHGTFKNIQYF. In nucleotides, the CDR3 is TGTGCCTGGAGAAAACACGGGACTTTTAAAAACATTCAGTACTTC. This rearrangement joins TRBV30 to TRBJ2-4; maybe TRBD2 (6 bases). The germline CDR1 and CDR2 sequences are GTSNPN and SVGIG (reference sequence). There are 15 residues in the CDR3. V lost 3 bases and J lost 4, with 16 bases in between.

The table lists this clonotype with a few counts. The rearrangement joins TRBV27 to TRBJ1-2, with a possible D match to TRBD1 (6 bases). The CDR3 loop spans 15 amino acids. Germline CDR1 MNHEY, CDR2 SMNVEV (reference sequence). The V end was cut by 5 bases, the J end by 4 bases, with 17 bases between. The CDR3, as DNA: TGTGCCAGCAGTCCTCTGGGGGGGCGCGGCTATGGCTACACCTTC. Translation: CASSPLGGRGYGYTF.

This chain connects TRBV3-1 to TRBJ2-1; no clear D. The J call may be wrong; the DNA end is better matched by TRBJ2-7. Germline assignment: CDR1 LGHDT and CDR2 YNNKEL (reference sequence). The CDR3 runs to 14 residues. CDR3 in amino acids: CASSQDASTYEQYF. CDR3 DNA: TGTGCCAGCAGCCAAGATGCCAGTACCTACGAGCAGTACTTC.

The chain has TRBV5-5 and TRBJ2-1, with TRBD2 matching over 10 bases. J lost 8 bases, V lost 1 base, and 15 bases had no gene match. Germline V lookup: CDR1 SGHKS, CDR2 YYEKEE (reference sequence). This CDR3 contains 18 residues. CDR3 protein: CASSLISLLAGVSDEQFF. The DNA for the CDR3 is TGTGCCAGCAGCTTGATTTCCCTGCTAGCGGGAGTAAGCGATGAGCAGTTCTTC.

The rearrangement joins TRBV6-2 or TRBV6-3 to TRBJ2-3; 9 bases are a match to TRBD2. From germline, CDR1 is MNHEY and CDR2 SVGEGT. CDR3 length: 16 residues. V shed 0 bases and J 4 bases; nucleotides not matched to a gene: 5. CDR3 sequence (DNA): TGTGCCAGCAGTTACTCTGAGCGGGAGGACTCAGATACGCAGTATTTT. It is translated as CASSYSEREDSDTQYF.